One and the same sample provided the 8 T cell receptor beta chains below, sequenced in a study of blood T cell repertoires in COVID-19 (TCRdb year 2020). The library was obtained by the immunoSEQ multiplex PCR assay. Entries here come from immuneACCESS through TCRdb and include only in-frame sequences with V and J called. Some clones fail to appear in such tables; in the studies checked, an unresolved V gene covers under half of the shortfall, and the cause of the remainder is unknown. The sample table holds approximately 170,000 clones, of which around 82% were seen once. The top ten hold over 9.5% of the sample. Source material: peripheral blood. The receptors were gathered from an elderly woman with active or convalescent COVID-19.

CDR3 loop: CASSPRYRVNTEAFF. CDR3 nucleotide sequence: TGTGCCAGCAGCCCCCGTTACAGGGTGAACACTGAAGCTTTCTTT. The chain employs TRBV3-1 (or the pseudogene TRBV3-2) and TRBJ1-1, with D possibly TRBD1 on 6 matching bases. Trimming shortened V by 4 bases and J by 0 bases, and 12 bases separated the two germline ends. The CDR3 is made up of 15 amino acids. Germline lookup yields CDR1 LGHDT and CDR2 YNNKEL (reference sequence).

The V and J genes are TRBV3-1 (or the pseudogene TRBV3-2) and TRBJ1-1, with 11 bases lining up with TRBD1. The germline CDR1 and CDR2 sequences are LGHDT and YNNKEL (reference sequence). CDR3 length equals 12 residues. V gave up 5 bases and J gave up 10 bases; unmatched junction bases: 3. In DNA form, the CDR3 reads TGTGCCAGCAGCACGGACAGGGGGCGAGCTTTCTTT. Residues: CASSTDRGRAFF.

The rearrangement uses TRBV5-1 and TRBJ1-1, with D unclear. V was cut by 0 bases and J by 0 bases, with 12 bases left in between. Germline V gives CDR1 SGHRS, CDR2 YFSETQ. This CDR3 contains 16 residues. The CDR3 DNA reads TGCGCCAGCAGCTTGGCCCCTACGGGGATGAACACTGAAGCTTTCTTT. It codes for CASSLAPTGMNTEAFF. The full variable domain, with the rest looked up from reference TRBV5-1 and TRBJ1-1, is KAGVTQTPRYLIKTRGQQVTLSCSPISGHRSVSWYQQTPGQGLQFLFEYFSETQRNKGNFPGRFSGRQFSNSRSEMNVSTLELGDSALYLCASSLAPTGMNTEAFFGQGTRLTVV.

This sequence joins TRBV7-9 and TRBJ1-6; possible D gene TRBD1, 6 bases. This CDR3 comprises 13 residues. The ends were cut back, 5 bases at V and 8 bases at J, with 10 bases in the middle. Per the germline V gene, CDR1 is SEHNR and CDR2 is FQNEAQ (reference sequence). CDR3 sequence (DNA): TGTGCCAGCAGCCGTCCAGGGGATTCACCCCTCCACTTT. Protein product: CASSRPGDSPLHF.

The chain carries TRBV5-4 and TRBJ2-2; TRBD2 aligns across 11 bases. In germline, CDR1 is SGHNT, CDR2 YYREEE (reference sequence). The length of the CDR3 is 16 residues. V was clipped by 4 bases and J by 1 base; unmatched bases: 3. The CDR3 nucleotides are TGTGCCAGCAGCCTCGGGACTAGCGGGAACACCGGGGAGCTGTTTTTT. Protein: CASSLGTSGNTGELFF.

With respect to this clone: Other DNA sequences in the same sample also yield this CDR3. The chain has TRBV9 and TRBJ2-1, with 8 bases aligning to TRBD2. After removal of 0 bases from V and 2 bases from J, the junction contained 1 base not matched to a gene. Germline V gives CDR1 SGDLS, CDR2 YYNGEE. The CDR3 runs 15 residues. CDR3 sequence: CASSVAGGPYNEQFF. Written as DNA, the CDR3 is TGTGCCAGCAGCGTAGCGGGAGGGCCCTACAATGAGCAGTTCTTC.

The V call is TRBV5-1, the J call TRBJ1-1; D is uncertain. CDR1 is SGHRS, CDR2 YFSETQ, per germline. V lost 2 bases and J lost 1, with 9 bases in between. This CDR3 region has 14 residues. The CDR3 is CASSFSPGNTEAFF. CDR3 DNA sequence: TGCGCCAGCAGCTTTAGTCCAGGGAACACTGAAGCTTTCTTT.

CDR3 nucleotide sequence: TGTGCCAGCTCACCAGACATGGTAGTCTCTGAAGCTTTCTTT. It specifies CASSPDMVVSEAFF. The V call is TRBV18, the J call TRBJ1-1, with D unresolved. Germline V gene data show CDR1 as KGHSH and CDR2 as LQKENI. The length of the CDR3 is 14 residues. Trimming left V 2 bases short and J 6 bases short, with 13 bases between.